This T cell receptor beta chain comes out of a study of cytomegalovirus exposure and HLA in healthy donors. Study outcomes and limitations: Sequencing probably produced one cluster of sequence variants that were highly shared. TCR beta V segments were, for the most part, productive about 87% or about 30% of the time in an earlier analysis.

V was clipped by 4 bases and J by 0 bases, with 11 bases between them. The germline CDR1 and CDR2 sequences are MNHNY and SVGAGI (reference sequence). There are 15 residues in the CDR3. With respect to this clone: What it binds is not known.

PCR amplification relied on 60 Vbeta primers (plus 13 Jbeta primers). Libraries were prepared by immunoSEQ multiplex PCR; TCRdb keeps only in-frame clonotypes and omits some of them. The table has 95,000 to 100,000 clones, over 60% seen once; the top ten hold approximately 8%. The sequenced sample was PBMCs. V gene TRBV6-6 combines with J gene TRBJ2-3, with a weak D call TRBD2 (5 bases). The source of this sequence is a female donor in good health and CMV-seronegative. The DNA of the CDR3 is TGTGCCAGCAGTTTCACGGGCGGGAGCACAGATACGCAGTATTTT. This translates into CASSFTGGSTDTQYF.